Below, 12 T cell receptor beta chains from the same sample are listed, as sequenced in a study of cytomegalovirus exposure and HLA in healthy donors. Primers for the PCR totalled 60 Vbeta and 13 Jbeta. Sequencing was performed with immunoSEQ multiplex PCR; in TCRdb, only in-frame clones are kept and a portion is missing. The sample has about 140,000 clones, about 80% seen once. Sequences were obtained from PBMCs. Receptor source: a man aged 25-45 years in good health and CMV-seronegative.

The rearrangement uses TRBV7-8 and TRBJ2-2; 10 positions agree with TRBD2. CDR1 is SGHVS and CDR2 is FQNEAQ in the germline V gene. V gave up 5 bases and J gave up 5 bases; unmatched junction bases: 8. CDR3 size: 16 residues. CDR3 loop: CASSLLAGERTGELFF. The CDR3 bases are TGTGCCAGCAGCCTTCTAGCGGGAGAAAGGACCGGGGAGCTGTTTTTT.

The chain uses TRBV7-2 and TRBJ2-5; tentatively, D is TRBD2 (6 bases). Between the trimmed V and J ends, which lost 1 base and 0 bases, there was a span of 6 bases. The CDR3 is 14 residues long. Germline CDR1 is SGHTA and CDR2 is FQGNSA. This CDR3 is CASSLGDYQETQYF. The CDR3 DNA follows: TGTGCCAGCAGCTTAGGGGACTACCAAGAGACCCAGTACTTC.

The V gene is TRBV6-5, the J gene TRBJ2-7; 8 positions agree with TRBD2. Germline lookup yields CDR1 MNHEY and CDR2 SVGAGI. The CDR3 extends over 15 amino acids. V gave up 2 bases and J gave up 4 bases; unmatched junction bases: 7. The chain's CDR3 is CASSYQALAVYEQYF. In DNA, the CDR3 is TGTGCCAGCAGTTACCAAGCACTAGCGGTATACGAGCAGTACTTC.

The chain links TRBV29-1 to TRBJ2-1; 7 nucleotides match TRBD1. CDR1 and CDR2 (germline): SQVTM, ANQGSEA. Losses at the gene ends were 2 bases for V and 5 bases for J; bases not matched to a gene: 3. The CDR3 extends over 13 amino acids. CDR3: CSVERDSNNEQFF. CDR3 nucleotide sequence: TGCAGCGTTGAAAGGGACAGCAACAATGAGCAGTTCTTC.

The chain joins TRBV6-4 to TRBJ2-3; 7 positions match TRBD2. Germline lookup yields CDR1 MRHNA and CDR2 SNTAGT. This CDR3 contains 16 residues. The trim removed 6 bases at V and 4 bases at J, leaving 13 bases unmatched. CDR3 sequence (DNA): TGTGCCAGCAGCCGGACTAGTCTTCAACTAGCAGATACGCAGTATTTT. The encoded protein is CASSRTSLQLADTQYF.

V and J are TRBV30 and TRBJ1-2; maybe TRBD1 (6 bases). The CDR3 has 13 amino acids. The V end was cut by 5 bases, the J end by 4 bases, with 14 bases between. Germline loops: CDR1 GTSNPN, CDR2 SVGIG (reference sequence). This CDR3 reads CAWGGREPYGYTF. The CDR3 region has the DNA TGTGCCTGGGGGGGCAGGGAGCCCTATGGCTACACCTTC. The variable domain in full, completed from reference TRBV30 and TRBJ1-2, reads SQTIHQWPATLVQPVGSPLSLECTVEGTSNPNLYWYRQAAGRGLQLLFYSVGIGQISSEVPQNLSASRPQDRQFILSSKKLLLSDSGFYLCAWGGREPYGYTFGSGTRLTVV.

Note on this clone: One end of the junction fails to match germline, which may point to a read error. This chain uses TRBV7-9 with TRBJ2-7; D perhaps matches TRBD2 (7 bases). Per germline, CDR1 SEHNR and CDR2 FQNEAQ (reference sequence). The CDR3 loop spans 15 amino acids. The CDR3 sequence is CSSNDGGRGSYEQYF. The CDR3 nucleotides read TGTTCCAGCAACGACGGGGGGAGGGGGTCCTACGAGCAGTACTTC.

The chain uses TRBV5-1 and TRBJ2-1; TRBD2 might be the D (6 bases). V lost 4 bases and J lost 12, with 23 bases in between. The CDR3 is 15 amino acids. Germline CDR1 reads SGHRS; CDR2 reads YFSETQ. The CDR3 region has the DNA TGCGCCAGCAGCAGGGAGCGGGTCCTTACCTTGCGGCAGTTCTTC. This sequence encodes CASSRERVLTLRQFF.

This clone was seen just once. The chain couples TRBV7-9 to TRBJ1-1; tentative D call: TRBD1 (5 bases). This CDR3 contains 15 residues. Germline V gene lookup returns CDR1 SEHNR and CDR2 FQNEAQ (reference sequence). V was trimmed by 1 base and J by 1 base, leaving 10 bases between them. The CDR3 protein is CASSLGPGKNTEAFF. CDR3 sequence (DNA): TGTGCCAGCAGCTTAGGGCCAGGGAAGAACACTGAAGCTTTCTTT. Full variable domain (outside the CDR3, taken from reference TRBV7-9 and TRBJ1-1): DTGVSQNPRHKITKRGQNVTFRCDPISEHNRLYWYRQTLGQGPEFLTYFQNEAQLEKSRLLSDRFSAERPKGSFSTLEIQRTEQGDSAMYLCASSLGPGKNTEAFFGQGTRLTVV.

This clone was seen more than once but under ten times. This chain connects TRBV28 to TRBJ2-7; D is possibly TRBD1 (6 bases). The germline V gene encodes CDR1 MDHEN and CDR2 SYDVKM. Trimming pared 5 bases from V and 4 bases from J, leaving 15 bases between. The CDR3 consists of 14 residues. CDR3 in DNA: TGTGCCAGCAGTCCCTTAGGGGACATATACGAGCAGTACTTC. Protein: CASSPLGDIYEQYF.

This rearrangement joins TRBV11-3 to TRBJ2-1; possibly TRBD2 for D (5 bases). The CDR3 extends over 16 amino acids. Germline loops: CDR1 SGHNT, CDR2 YENEEA. Deletions cut 3 bases from V and 0 bases from J, with 12 bases between. CDR3: CASSLRSGGSYNEQFF. The CDR3 DNA sequence: TGTGCCAGCAGCTTGCGGAGCGGTGGCTCCTACAATGAGCAGTTCTTC.

This clone has more than one count but fewer than ten. The chain combines TRBV5-1 with TRBJ1-5; 7 bases agree with TRBD1. CDR3 size: 16 residues. V gave up 4 bases and J gave up 1 base; unmatched junction bases: 8. Germline CDR1 and CDR2: SGHRS and YFSETQ. CDR3: CASSPGTETSNQPQHF. CDR3 nucleotides: TGCGCCAGCAGCCCGGGGACAGAGACCAGCAATCAGCCCCAGCATTTT. Full variable domain (rest looked up from reference TRBV5-1 and TRBJ1-5): KAGVTQTPRYLIKTRGQQVTLSCSPISGHRSVSWYQQTPGQGLQFLFEYFSETQRNKGNFPGRFSGRQFSNSRSEMNVSTLELGDSALYLCASSPGTETSNQPQHFGDGTRLSIL.